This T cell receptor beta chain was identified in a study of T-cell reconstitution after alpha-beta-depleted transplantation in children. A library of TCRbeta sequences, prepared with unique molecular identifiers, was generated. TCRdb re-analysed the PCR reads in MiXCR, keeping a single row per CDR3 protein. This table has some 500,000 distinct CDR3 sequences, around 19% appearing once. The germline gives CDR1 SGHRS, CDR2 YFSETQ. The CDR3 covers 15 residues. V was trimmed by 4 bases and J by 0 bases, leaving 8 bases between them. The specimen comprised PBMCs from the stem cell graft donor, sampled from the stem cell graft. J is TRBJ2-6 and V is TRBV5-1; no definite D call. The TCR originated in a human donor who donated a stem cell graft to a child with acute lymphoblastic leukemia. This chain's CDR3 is CASSPLDSGANVLTF. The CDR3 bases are TGCGCCAGCAGCCCCCTAGACTCTGGGGCCAACGTCCTGACTTTC. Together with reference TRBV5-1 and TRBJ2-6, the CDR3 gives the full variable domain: KAGVTQTPRYLIKTRGQQVTLSCSPISGHRSVSWYQQTPGQGLQFLFEYFSETQRNKGNFPGRFSGRQFSNSRSEMNVSTLELGDSALYLCASSPLDSGANVLTFGAGSRLTVL.